Listed below are T cell receptor beta chains from one sample, sequenced in a study of blood T cell repertoires in COVID-19. Data came from immunoSEQ multiplex PCR; TCRdb stores just in-frame clones and leaves some out. Of under 250,000 clones in the sample, less than 85% were seen once. The material sequenced was peripheral blood. The receptors stem from a woman in her 70s with active or convalescent COVID-19. Both conserved end residues are part of each CDR3. Fields, in order: V gene, D gene, clone size, J gene, CDR3 length, CDR3 DNA, CDR3 protein. The D gene is left open where the match is weak. Where a row states a size, it is once, few, many or the class of an expanded clone; other rows omit it.

V gene: TRBV5-1; D gene: .; clone size: few; J gene: TRBJ2-7; CDR3 length: 16; CDR3 DNA: TGCGCCAGCAGCTTGGTAGCTTTACTTAACTCCTACGAGCAGTACTTC; CDR3 protein: CASSLVALLNSYEQYF
V gene: TRBV29-1; D gene: TRBD2; clone size: .; J gene: TRBJ2-7; CDR3 length: 16; CDR3 DNA: TGCAGCGCCCTCCCGGGACTAGCGGGGTCCTCCTACGAGCAGTACTTC; CDR3 protein: CSALPGLAGSSYEQYF
V gene: TRBV28; D gene: TRBD1; clone size: .; J gene: TRBJ1-2; CDR3 length: 14; CDR3 DNA: TGTGCCAGCAGTCCATTGACAGGGAACTATGGCTACACCTTC; CDR3 protein: CASSPLTGNYGYTF
V gene: TRBV4-3; D gene: .; clone size: .; J gene: TRBJ1-2; CDR3 length: 15; CDR3 DNA: TGCGCCAGCAGCCAAGAGGGACACGGACTTTATGGCTACACCTTC; CDR3 protein: CASSQEGHGLYGYTF
V gene: TRBV10-3; D gene: .; clone size: .; J gene: TRBJ1-5; CDR3 length: 14; CDR3 DNA: TGTGCCACCGCTTTGAGCGGCGGGGAATTTCCCCAGCATTTT; CDR3 protein: CATALSGGEFPQHF
V gene: TRBV28; D gene: .; clone size: .; J gene: TRBJ1-5; CDR3 length: 15; CDR3 DNA: TGTGCCAGCAGTTCTCCCCAGGGTTACAATCAGCCCCAGCATTTT; CDR3 protein: CASSSPQGYNQPQHF
V gene: TRBV6-4; D gene: TRBD2; clone size: .; J gene: TRBJ2-3; CDR3 length: 13; CDR3 DNA: TGTGCCAGCAGCCCCCGGGGGGCAGATACGCAGTATTTT; CDR3 protein: CASSPRGADTQYF
V gene: TRBV7-9; D gene: TRBD2; clone size: .; J gene: TRBJ2-1; CDR3 length: 15; CDR3 DNA: TGTGCCAGCAGCTGGGAGGGCACCTCCTACAATGAGCAGTTCTTC; CDR3 protein: CASSWEGTSYNEQFF
V gene: TRBV6-5; D gene: .; clone size: .; J gene: TRBJ1-4; CDR3 length: 15; CDR3 DNA: TGTGCCAGCAGTAAACACCGGGACACCTATGAAAAACTGTTTTTT; CDR3 protein: CASSKHRDTYEKLFF
V gene: TRBV5-1; D gene: .; clone size: .; J gene: TRBJ2-7; CDR3 length: 15; CDR3 DNA: TGCGCCAGCAGCCCGGGGGGGACAGGGACCTACGAGCAGTACTTC; CDR3 protein: CASSPGGTGTYEQYF
V gene: TRBV27; D gene: TRBD1; clone size: .; J gene: TRBJ1-2; CDR3 length: 16; CDR3 DNA: TGTGCCAGCTGTACCCCCGGGTCTACAGGGGTTGATGGCTACACCTTC; CDR3 protein: CASCTPGSTGVDGYTF
V gene: TRBV19; D gene: TRBD2; clone size: .; J gene: TRBJ2-5; CDR3 length: 15; CDR3 DNA: TGTGCCACCTCACTAGCGGGAGGGAATATAGAGACCCAGTACTTC; CDR3 protein: CATSLAGGNIETQYF
V gene: TRBV6-5; D gene: .; clone size: .; J gene: TRBJ1-5; CDR3 length: 15; CDR3 DNA: TGTGCCAGCAGTTACTCACAGGGCTGGAATCAGCCCCAGCATTTT; CDR3 protein: CASSYSQGWNQPQHF
V gene: TRBV3-1/TRBV3-2; D gene: .; clone size: .; J gene: TRBJ1-4; CDR3 length: 14; CDR3 DNA: TGTGCCAGCAGCCAAAGCCGTTCTAATGAAAAACTGTTTTTT; CDR3 protein: CASSQSRSNEKLFF
V gene: TRBV6-6; D gene: TRBD2; clone size: .; J gene: TRBJ2-7; CDR3 length: 17; CDR3 DNA: TGTGCCAGCAGTCCAATGTGGACGGGAGGGCCCTCCTACGAGCAGTACTTC; CDR3 protein: CASSPMWTGGPSYEQYF
V gene: TRBV6-5; D gene: TRBD2; clone size: .; J gene: TRBJ2-1; CDR3 length: 15; CDR3 DNA: TGTGCCAGCAGTTACGTCGATGGGCGGGGGAATGAGCAGTTCTTC; CDR3 protein: CASSYVDGRGNEQFF
V gene: TRBV7-9; D gene: .; clone size: .; J gene: TRBJ2-7; CDR3 length: 14; CDR3 DNA: TGTGCCAGCAGCTTAAATGGGCTCGGGGTCGAGCAGTACTTC; CDR3 protein: CASSLNGLGVEQYF
V gene: TRBV5-1; D gene: .; clone size: few; J gene: TRBJ1-4; CDR3 length: 14; CDR3 DNA: TGCGCCAGCAGCTTTAAAGGAGCTAATGAAAAACTGTTTTTT; CDR3 protein: CASSFKGANEKLFF
V gene: TRBV7-2; D gene: TRBD1; clone size: .; J gene: TRBJ1-2; CDR3 length: 16; CDR3 DNA: TGTGCCAGCAGCTTTGGAGGAACCGGGACAGTTTATGGCTACACCTTC; CDR3 protein: CASSFGGTGTVYGYTF
V gene: TRBV7-2; D gene: TRBD1; clone size: .; J gene: TRBJ2-7; CDR3 length: 16; CDR3 DNA: TGTGCCAGCAGCCTCCAGGTACAGGGGATCTCCTACGAGCAGTACTTC; CDR3 protein: CASSLQVQGISYEQYF
V gene: TRBV6-5; D gene: TRBD1; clone size: .; J gene: TRBJ2-5; CDR3 length: 16; CDR3 DNA: TGTGCCAGCAGTTACTCGGGGACAGGGGGCTCGGAGACCCAGTACTTC; CDR3 protein: CASSYSGTGGSETQYF
V gene: TRBV9; D gene: .; clone size: .; J gene: TRBJ2-2; CDR3 length: 14; CDR3 DNA: TGTGCCAGCAGCCTGAGACAAAATCTCGGGGAGCTGTTTTTT; CDR3 protein: CASSLRQNLGELFF
V gene: TRBV5-1; D gene: .; clone size: .; J gene: TRBJ2-7; CDR3 length: 14; CDR3 DNA: TGCGCCAGCAGCTTGCCAGACAGCTCCTACGAGCAGTACTTC; CDR3 protein: CASSLPDSSYEQYF
V gene: TRBV2; D gene: .; clone size: .; J gene: TRBJ2-3; CDR3 length: 15; CDR3 DNA: TGTGCCAGCAGTGATATACAGGCTAGCACAGATACGCAGTATTTT; CDR3 protein: CASSDIQASTDTQYF
V gene: TRBV3-1/TRBV3-2; D gene: TRBD1; clone size: .; J gene: TRBJ1-2; CDR3 length: 13; CDR3 DNA: TGTGCCAGCAGCCCCTCAAGGGGGCATGGCTACACCTTC; CDR3 protein: CASSPSRGHGYTF
V gene: TRBV14; D gene: .; clone size: .; J gene: TRBJ2-5; CDR3 length: 13; CDR3 DNA: TGTGCCAGCAGCCAGGGACTCCTCACGTCCCAGTACTTC; CDR3 protein: CASSQGLLTSQYF
V gene: TRBV2; D gene: TRBD1; clone size: .; J gene: TRBJ1-4; CDR3 length: 17; CDR3 DNA: TGTGCCAGCAGGGCACCGACAGGGGGGCGCGTTAATGAAAAACTGTTTTTT; CDR3 protein: CASRAPTGGRVNEKLFF
V gene: TRBV28; D gene: TRBD2; clone size: .; J gene: TRBJ2-3; CDR3 length: 14; CDR3 DNA: TGTGCCAGCAGTTTTAGGCGGGGGGGGGATACGCAGTATTTT; CDR3 protein: CASSFRRGGDTQYF
V gene: TRBV19; D gene: .; clone size: .; J gene: TRBJ1-5; CDR3 length: 15; CDR3 DNA: TGTGCCAGTAGTATGTCTCAGGGCACGAGTCAGCCCCAGCATTTT; CDR3 protein: CASSMSQGTSQPQHF
V gene: TRBV28; D gene: .; clone size: .; J gene: TRBJ1-5; CDR3 length: 14; CDR3 DNA: TGTGCCAGCAGCCCATTCATGGGGAGTCAGCCCCAGCATTTT; CDR3 protein: CASSPFMGSQPQHF
V gene: TRBV2; D gene: .; clone size: .; J gene: TRBJ2-3; CDR3 length: 15; CDR3 DNA: TGTGCCAGCAGGGATCGAGTTGCGGGAAGGGATACGCAGTATTTT; CDR3 protein: CASRDRVAGRDTQYF
V gene: TRBV27; D gene: .; clone size: .; J gene: TRBJ2-7; CDR3 length: 15; CDR3 DNA: TGTGCCAGCAGTTTCCTAGACAGGATAAGTTACGAGCAGTACTTC; CDR3 protein: CASSFLDRISYEQYF
V gene: TRBV7-2; D gene: TRBD1; clone size: .; J gene: TRBJ2-7; CDR3 length: 14; CDR3 DNA: TGTGCCAGCAGCTTAGGACAGGGGCGCAACGAGCAGTACTTC; CDR3 protein: CASSLGQGRNEQYF
V gene: TRBV5-8; D gene: TRBD2; clone size: .; J gene: TRBJ2-3; CDR3 length: 15; CDR3 DNA: TGTGCCAGCAGCTTCCTAGCGGGAAGCACAGATACGCAGTATTTT; CDR3 protein: CASSFLAGSTDTQYF
V gene: TRBV29-1; D gene: .; clone size: .; J gene: TRBJ2-3; CDR3 length: 14; CDR3 DNA: TGCAGCGTTGAAAACAGCTACCGCACAGATACGCAGTATTTT; CDR3 protein: CSVENSYRTDTQYF
V gene: TRBV11-2; D gene: TRBD1; clone size: .; J gene: TRBJ1-2; CDR3 length: 14; CDR3 DNA: TGTGCCAGCAGTTGGGACAGGCAGAACTATGGCTACACCTTC; CDR3 protein: CASSWDRQNYGYTF
V gene: TRBV27; D gene: TRBD2; clone size: .; J gene: TRBJ2-1; CDR3 length: 15; CDR3 DNA: TGTGCCAGCAGTTTAAAAGCGGGGCCTAGCGGGCAGCAGTTCTTC; CDR3 protein: CASSLKAGPSGQQFF
V gene: TRBV4-2; D gene: .; clone size: .; J gene: TRBJ1-1; CDR3 length: 16; CDR3 DNA: TGTGCCAGCAGCCAAGATTGGGGGACAAAGAGGACTGAAGCTTTCTTT; CDR3 protein: CASSQDWGTKRTEAFF
V gene: TRBV9; D gene: TRBD1; clone size: .; J gene: TRBJ2-7; CDR3 length: 14; CDR3 DNA: TGTGCCAGCAGCCCGACCATGACAGGGGACGAGCAGTACTTC; CDR3 protein: CASSPTMTGDEQYF
V gene: TRBV7-6; D gene: TRBD2; clone size: .; J gene: TRBJ2-3; CDR3 length: 16; CDR3 DNA: TGTGCCAGCAGCTTAATAAGCGGGGCTATCACAGATACGCAGTATTTT; CDR3 protein: CASSLISGAITDTQYF
V gene: TRBV5-1; D gene: .; clone size: .; J gene: TRBJ2-7; CDR3 length: 13; CDR3 DNA: TGCGCCAGCAGCTTTACGGGATCCTACGAGCAGTACTTC; CDR3 protein: CASSFTGSYEQYF
V gene: TRBV7-9; D gene: .; clone size: .; J gene: TRBJ2-2; CDR3 length: 15; CDR3 DNA: TGTGCCAGCAGCTTATACAGGGCGGACACCGGGGAGCTGTTTTTT; CDR3 protein: CASSLYRADTGELFF
V gene: TRBV28; D gene: .; clone size: few; J gene: TRBJ1-3; CDR3 length: 14; CDR3 DNA: TGTGCCAGCAGTTTAAACCCGCCGGGGAACACCATATATTTT; CDR3 protein: CASSLNPPGNTIYF
V gene: TRBV6-2/TRBV6-3; D gene: .; clone size: .; J gene: TRBJ1-6; CDR3 length: 17; CDR3 DNA: TGTGCCAGCAGTTACTCGATCCACAGTTCCTATAATTCACCCCTCCACTTT; CDR3 protein: CASSYSIHSSYNSPLHF
V gene: TRBV5-6; D gene: .; clone size: once; J gene: TRBJ1-2; CDR3 length: 13; CDR3 DNA: TGTGCCAGCAGCCTCAGTTCTAGCTATGGCTACACCTTC; CDR3 protein: CASSLSSSYGYTF